The 21 T cell receptor beta chains reported below all come from one sample, sequenced in a study of glioma-infiltrating T cells after dendritic cell vaccination. Time point defined: after dendritic cell vaccination, including at tumor progression/relapse. TCRdb keeps only in-frame clones here, not all; method: immunoSEQ multiplex PCR. This sample has some 90,000 clones, with approximately 78% found just once. The sample consisted of blood, taken after dendritic cell vaccination. Every receptor here comes from a human donor with glioblastoma.

This chain joins TRBV27 and TRBJ1-1; TRBD1 might be the D (6 bases). This CDR3 has 14 amino acids. The germline V gene encodes CDR1 MNHEY and CDR2 SMNVEV (reference sequence). Trimming took off 9 bases at V and 4 bases at J, with 18 bases between the two ends. The CDR3 region is CASLIAQGGTEAFF. The CDR3 DNA sequence: TGTGCCAGTCTTATAGCACAGGGCGGCACTGAAGCTTTCTTT.

The chain combines TRBV7-2 with TRBJ2-1; D gene uncertain. With 1 base removed from V and 0 bases from J, the gap between germline ends came to 7 bases. The CDR3 covers 15 residues. The germline CDR1 and CDR2 sequences are SGHTA and FQGNSA. CDR3 DNA sequence: TGTGCCAGCAGCTTAGGAGCGAGCTCCTACAATGAGCAGTTCTTC. Translation gives CASSLGASSYNEQFF.

A remark on this clone: At one end, the junction sequence differs from germline, possibly due to a read error. The genes are TRBV5-1 and TRBJ2-2; 7 positions agree with TRBD2. The CDR3 loop spans 15 amino acids. The germline gives CDR1 SGHRS, CDR2 YFSETQ. CDR3: CASRLAGVGTGELFF. The CDR3 DNA is TGCGCCAGCAGGTTGGCGGGAGTGGGCACCGGGGAGCTGTTTTTT.

V gene TRBV19 combines with J gene TRBJ1-1, with D perhaps matching TRBD1 (6 bases). CDR1 and CDR2 (germline): LNHDA, SQIVND (reference sequence). The CDR3 spans 19 residues. V was cut by 6 bases and J by 0 bases, with 26 bases left in between. CDR3 DNA: TGTGCCAGTAGCCTACCCCGGACAGCCTCGAGGGTAATGAACACTGAAGCTTTCTTT. It encodes CASSLPRTASRVMNTEAFF.

The CDR3 nucleotides read TGTGCCATCAGTGAGTCGGCAGACCTAGGTAATGAGCAGTTCTTC. Encoded protein: CAISESADLGNEQFF. This chain uses TRBV10-3 with TRBJ2-1, with D uncertain. The V and J ends lost 0 bases and 7 bases respectively, with 13 bases between them. The CDR3 is made up of 15 amino acids. Germline V lookup: CDR1 ENHRY, CDR2 SYGVKD.

J is TRBJ1-5 and V is TRBV6-6; 8 bases are shared with TRBD1. CDR3 length equals 14 residues. Germline V gives CDR1 MNHNY, CDR2 SVGAGI (reference sequence). Trimming removed 5 bases from V and 7 bases from J; junction bases left unmatched: 7. CDR3 nucleotide sequence: TGTGCCAGCAGTACGGACAGGGAGGGACAGCCCCAGCATTTT. Its translation: CASSTDREGQPQHF.

This clone has just a few counts. The chain uses TRBV6-5 and TRBJ1-2; D is ambiguous. This CDR3 is built from 13 residues. From germline, CDR1 is MNHEY and CDR2 SVGAGI. V was pared by 4 bases and J by 5 bases, with 11 bases between. The CDR3 here is CASSSGSRYGYTF. CDR3 DNA: TGTGCCAGCAGTTCAGGAAGCAGATATGGCTACACCTTC.

This sequence joins TRBV5-1 and TRBJ2-7; 7 positions agree with TRBD2. Germline CDR1 reads SGHRS; CDR2 reads YFSETQ. Trimming at V came to 0 bases and at J to 6 bases, leaving 9 bases not matched to a gene. This CDR3 is built from 15 residues. This chain's CDR3 is CASSLGGGPIGEQYV. The DNA for the CDR3 is TGCGCCAGCAGCTTGGGGGGAGGGCCAATAGGCGAGCAGTACGTC.

The rearrangement uses TRBV6-1 and TRBJ2-7; TRBD1 might be the D (7 bases). The CDR3 runs to 13 residues. Germline CDR1 is MNHNS and CDR2 is SASEGT. V was clipped by 10 bases and J by 0 bases, with 13 bases between them. CDR3 bases: TGTGCCACCGGCGGGACAGTCTCCTACGAGCAGTACTTC. As protein: CATGGTVSYEQYF.

V usage is TRBV15 and J usage is TRBJ1-5, with D uncertain. V lost 4 bases, J lost 6 bases, and 13 bases lay in between. Germline-derived CDR1 and CDR2 are LNHNV and YYDKDF (reference sequence). This CDR3 has 14 amino acids. CDR3 in DNA: TGTGCCACCAGCATCTCGGGGTCGAGTCAGCCCCAGCATTTT. This sequence encodes CATSISGSSQPQHF.

The V gene is TRBV18, the J gene TRBJ2-7; the match to TRBD1 covers 7 bases. The CDR3 totals 15 residues. Losses at the gene ends were 2 bases for V and 3 bases for J; bases not matched to a gene: 7. The germline V gene encodes CDR1 KGHSH and CDR2 LQKENI. The CDR3 reads CASSPVRQGGYEQYV. In nucleotides, the CDR3 is TGTGCCAGCTCACCAGTGCGACAGGGCGGCTACGAGCAGTACGTC.

This chain links TRBV7-9 with TRBJ2-1, with D unresolved. Trimming removed 3 bases at V and 1 base at J, with 10 bases between. Germline CDR1 and CDR2: SEHNR and FQNEAQ (reference sequence). The length of the CDR3 is 15 residues. CDR3 nucleotide sequence: TGTGCCAGCAGCTTGCGGAGTGGATCCTACAATGAGCAGTTCTTC. It specifies CASSLRSGSYNEQFF.

In its sample, this clone was seen a few times. V gene TRBV5-4 combines with J gene TRBJ1-2; no firm D call. Trimming removed 4 bases at V and 3 bases at J, with 22 bases between. Looked up from germline, CDR1 is SGHNT and CDR2 is YYREEE (reference sequence). The CDR3 length is 17 residues. The CDR3 sequence: CASSQDDLGSSYYGYTF. CDR3 coding DNA: TGTGCCAGCAGCCAAGATGACTTAGGATCGAGCTACTATGGCTACACCTTC. Combining the CDR3 with reference TRBV5-4 and TRBJ1-2 gives the whole variable domain ETGVTQSPTHLIKTRGQQVTLRCSSQSGHNTVSWYQQALGQGPQFIFQYYREEENGRGNFPPRFSGLQFPNYSSELNVNALELDDSALYLCASSQDDLGSSYYGYTFGSGTRLTVV.

The chain is built from TRBV5-6 and TRBJ2-2, with 15 bases lining up with TRBD2. Germline lookup yields CDR1 SGHDT and CDR2 YYEEEE. CDR3 length equals 18 residues. Trimming removed 5 bases from V and 1 base from J; junction bases left unmatched: 6. The CDR3 nucleotides read TGTGCCAGCAGTTACCGGACTAGCGGGGGGGTGAACACCGGGGAGCTGTTTTTT. This translates into CASSYRTSGGVNTGELFF.

This rearrangement joins TRBV6-1 to TRBJ1-1, with D maybe TRBD1 (5 bases). This CDR3 contains 14 residues. Germline V lookup: CDR1 MNHNS, CDR2 SASEGT. Between the trimmed V and J ends, which lost 4 bases and 6 bases, there was a span of 15 bases. The CDR3, as DNA: TGTGCCAGCAGTGGGGGCGGGGTTTACCCTGAAGCTTTCTTT. It is translated as CASSGGGVYPEAFF.

CDR3 residues: CASSPRIGLQETQYF. The CDR3 bases are TGTGCCAGCAGCCCCCGCATTGGGCTACAAGAGACCCAGTACTTC. V gene TRBV7-2 combines with J gene TRBJ2-5; no clear D. Trimming cost V 5 bases and J 2 bases, with 15 bases left between them. This CDR3 comprises 15 residues. Germline V CDR1 and CDR2: SGHTA, FQGNSA.

V gene TRBV19 combines with J gene TRBJ1-3, with TRBD1 matching over 7 bases. The CDR3 spans 16 residues. J lost 3 bases, V lost 2 bases, and 7 bases had no gene match. The V gene's germline CDR1 is LNHDA and CDR2 SQIVND (reference sequence). The CDR3 DNA follows: TGTGCCAGTAGTATATCTCGACAGGGAGATGGAAACACCATATATTTT. It codes for CASSISRQGDGNTIYF.

This sequence joins TRBV7-9 and TRBJ1-4, with 7 bases aligning to TRBD1. Germline loops: CDR1 SEHNR, CDR2 FQNEAQ (reference sequence). This CDR3 region has 12 residues. Trimming at V came to 5 bases and at J to 11 bases, leaving 5 bases not matched to a gene. For the CDR3, the DNA is TGTGCCAGCAGCGGAGGGGGCTATAAACTGTTTTTT. As protein: CASSGGGYKLFF.

The sample holds one count of this clone. The chain links TRBV6-6 to TRBJ1-5; 9 bases map to TRBD1. The CDR3 extends over 16 amino acids. Per the germline V gene, CDR1 is MNHNY and CDR2 is SVGAGI (reference sequence). Trimming took 4 bases from V and 0 from J; bases not matched to a gene: 4. CDR3 DNA sequence: TGTGCCAGCAGTTTCGGACAGGGGAATAGCAATCAGCCCCAGCATTTT. Amino acid sequence: CASSFGQGNSNQPQHF.

The V gene is TRBV29-1, the J gene TRBJ1-4; maybe TRBD1 (5 bases). The CDR3 totals 13 residues. CDR1 SQVTM and CDR2 ANQGSEA come from the germline V gene. V lost 4 bases, J lost 7 bases, and 13 bases lay in between. CDR3 amino acids: CSVVAGGREKLFF. Written as DNA, the CDR3 is TGCAGCGTTGTAGCGGGGGGTCGTGAAAAACTGTTTTTT.

The chain recombines TRBV19 with TRBJ1-2; a possible D gene is TRBD1 (6 bases). The V end was cut by 5 bases, the J end by 3 bases, with 10 bases between. Germline V gene sequence: CDR1 LNHDA, CDR2 SQIVND (reference sequence). The CDR3 contains 13 residues. CDR3 amino acids: CASSPRTDYGYTF. The CDR3 DNA is TGTGCCAGTAGTCCGAGGACAGACTATGGCTACACCTTC.